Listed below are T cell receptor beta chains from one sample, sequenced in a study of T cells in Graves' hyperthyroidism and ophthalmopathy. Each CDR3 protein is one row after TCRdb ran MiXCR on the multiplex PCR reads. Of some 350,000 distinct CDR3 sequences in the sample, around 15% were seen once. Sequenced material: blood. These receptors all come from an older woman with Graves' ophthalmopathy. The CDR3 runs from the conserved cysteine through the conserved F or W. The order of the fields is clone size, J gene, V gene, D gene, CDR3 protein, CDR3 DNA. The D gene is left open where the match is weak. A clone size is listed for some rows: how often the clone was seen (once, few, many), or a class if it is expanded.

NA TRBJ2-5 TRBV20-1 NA CSATYTDQVVETQYF TGCAGTGCTACATACACAGACCAGGTGGTGGAGACCCAGTACTTC
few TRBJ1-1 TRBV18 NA CASSPLAYGANTEAFF TGTGCCAGCTCACCACTTGCGTACGGAGCGAACACTGAAGCTTTCTTT
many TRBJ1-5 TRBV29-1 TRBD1 CSVSTGTGGRQPQHF TGCAGCGTTTCAACCGGGACAGGGGGCCGGCAGCCCCAGCATTTT
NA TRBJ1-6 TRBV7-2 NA CASSLEVGQYTHF TGTGCCAGCAGCTTAGAAGTTGGGCAGTATACCCACTTT
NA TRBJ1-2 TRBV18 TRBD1 CASSPSVQGAIDGYTF TGTGCCAGCTCCCCGTCCGTCCAGGGGGCAATTGATGGCTACACCTTC
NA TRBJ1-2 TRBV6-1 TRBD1 CASRRGQSNYGYTF TGTGCCAGCAGGAGGGGACAGAGTAACTATGGCTACACCTTC
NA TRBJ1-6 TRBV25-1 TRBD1 CASSVTGGYNSPLHF TGTGCCAGCAGTGTGACAGGGGGCTATAATTCACCCCTCCACTTT
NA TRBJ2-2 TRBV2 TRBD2 CASRSGTSPSTGELFF TGTGCCAGCAGATCCGGGACTAGCCCTTCAACCGGGGAGCTGTTTTTT
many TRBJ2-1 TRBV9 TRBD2 CASAVGTSAYNEQFF TGTGCCAGCGCCGTTGGGACTAGCGCATACAATGAGCAGTTCTTC
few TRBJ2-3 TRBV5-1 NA CASTEPGYHTRYF TGCGCCAGCACTGAGCCCGGGTACCATACGCGGTATTTT
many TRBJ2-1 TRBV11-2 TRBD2 CASSLGTSGSPYNEQFF TGTGCCAGCAGCTTGGGGACTAGCGGGAGCCCCTACAATGAGCAGTTCTTC
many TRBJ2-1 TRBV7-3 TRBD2 CASSLRGTSGANEQFF TGTGCCAGCAGCTTAAGGGGGACTAGCGGCGCCAATGAGCAGTTCTTC
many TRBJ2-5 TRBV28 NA CASSFQGLETQYF TGTGCCAGCAGTTTCCAGGGTCTGGAGACCCAGTACTTC
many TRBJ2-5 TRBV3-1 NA CASSPLGGPGETQYF TGTGCCAGCAGCCCGCTTGGGGGGCCGGGAGAGACCCAGTACTTC